This TCR beta chain was captured in a study of T cells in tuberculosis. Trimming shortened V by 4 bases and J by 2 bases, and 3 bases separated the two germline ends. The CDR3 consists of 11 residues. Germline CDR1 PRHDT, CDR2 FYEKMQ (reference sequence). Profiled with immunoSEQ multiplex PCR; TCRdb holds only in-frame clones, not every one. Counted here are about 59,000 clones, about 86% occurring once; the ten biggest clones make up roughly 12%. Thawed, overnight-rested PBMC were stained with GMM-loaded CD1B tetramer, viability dye and anti-CD3, then sorted. C32 glucose monomycolate from Rhodococcus equi was loaded onto the CD1B tetramers. This clone was detected a few times.

This TCR was sampled from an adult woman with latent tuberculosis. The chain carries TRBV13 and TRBJ2-7; D call uncertain. The sequencing sample was made of CD1b-GMM tetramer-negative cells sorted from PBMCs. CDR3 sequence reads: CASSWPYEQYF. For the CDR3, the DNA is TGTGCCAGCAGCTGGCCCTACGAGCAGTACTTC.